These 25 T cell receptor beta chains originate from one sample sequenced in a study of blood T cell repertoires in COVID-19 (dated by TCRdb to the early 2020s). Library creation used the immunoSEQ multiplex PCR assay. Imported from immuneACCESS, the table was reduced by TCRdb to in-frame sequences with V and J called. These copies leave out some clones; in studies compared against another copy, an unresolved V gene accounts for under half, and the cause of the remainder is not known. The sample table lists about 83,000 clones, around 87% of them with a count of one. Of the sample, about 7.8% falls within the top ten clones. The sequencing input was peripheral blood. The origin of the receptors is a man older than 75 with active or convalescent COVID-19.

This clone turned up a few times. The chain uses TRBV7-8 and TRBJ1-1, with D unresolved. V shed 5 bases and J shed 8 bases, with 18 bases lying between them. From germline, CDR1 is SGHVS and CDR2 FQNEAQ. There are 14 residues in the CDR3. CDR3 DNA sequence: TGTGCCAGCAGCCTGCAGCCTATGACACGAGAAGCTTTCTTT. This codes for CASSLQPMTREAFF. Full variable domain (rest looked up from reference TRBV7-8 and TRBJ1-1): GAGVSQSPRYKVAKRGQDVALRCDPISGHVSLFWYQQALGQGPEFLTYFQNEAQLDKSGLPSDRFFAERPEGSVSTLKIQRTQQEDSAVYLCASSLQPMTREAFFGQGTRLTVV.

This CDR3 is CASSLAGYYQPQHF. The DNA of the CDR3 is TGCGCCAGCAGCTTGGCGGGGTACTATCAGCCCCAGCATTTT. The chain uses TRBV5-1 and TRBJ1-5; D call uncertain. This CDR3 region has 14 residues. Germline V gene lookup returns CDR1 SGHRS and CDR2 YFSETQ. Trimming took 0 bases from V and 5 from J, leaving 9 bases between them.

This chain links TRBV24-1 with TRBJ2-1; D is perhaps TRBD2 (5 bases). CDR3 size: 14 residues. Germline CDR1 reads KGHDR; CDR2 reads SFDVKD. Trimming took off 5 bases at V and 2 bases at J, with 9 bases between the two ends. The CDR3 reads CATSASQAYNEQFF. CDR3 DNA: TGTGCCACCAGTGCTAGCCAAGCCTACAATGAGCAGTTCTTC.

The chain recombines TRBV5-1 with TRBJ2-2; 7 bases fit TRBD2. This CDR3 spans 14 amino acids. V was pared by 3 bases and J by 2 bases, with 1 base of the junction left unmatched. Germline lookup yields CDR1 SGHRS and CDR2 YFSETQ. The CDR3 region is CASSSGLNTGELFF. CDR3 DNA sequence: TGCGCCAGCAGCTCGGGACTAAACACCGGGGAGCTGTTTTTT.

The gene calls are TRBV19 and TRBJ1-1, with a possible D match to TRBD1 (6 bases). V was trimmed by 7 bases and J by 7 bases, leaving 16 bases between them. CDR1 is LNHDA and CDR2 is SQIVND in the germline V gene (reference sequence). The CDR3 contains 13 residues. The CDR3 reads CASTKDRGYEAFF. For the CDR3, the DNA is TGTGCCAGTACTAAGGACAGAGGCTATGAAGCTTTCTTT.

V and J are TRBV7-9 and TRBJ1-1, with TRBD1 matching 10 bases. The CDR3 covers 14 residues. The germline V gene has CDR1 SEHNR and CDR2 FQNEAQ (reference sequence). As DNA, the CDR3 is TGTGCAACCGGGACAGGGGTTTTGCGCACTGAAGCTTTCTTT. This sequence encodes CATGTGVLRTEAFF.

The chain combines TRBV21-1 with TRBJ2-1; TRBD2 reflects the table's D call only, with no check against the DNA. TRBV21-1 is given as a pseudogene. There are 16 residues in the CDR3. CDR3 DNA: TGTGCCAGCACCCCACTACTAGCGGATCCCTACAATGAGCAGTTCTTC. It encodes CASTPLLADPYNEQFF.

The chain carries TRBV4-2 and TRBJ1-1; D ambiguous. CDR3 size: 13 residues. The V and J ends lost 3 bases and 5 bases respectively, with 10 bases between them. Germline CDR1 and CDR2: LGHNA and YNFKEQ. DNA of the CDR3: TGTGCCAGCAGCCAGCAACCTAGTACTGAAGCTTTCTTT. It translates to CASSQQPSTEAFF.

The sample holds a few counts of this clone. This chain joins TRBV3-1 (or the pseudogene TRBV3-2) and TRBJ1-5, with no clear D. Looked up from germline, CDR1 is LGHDT and CDR2 is YNNKEL (reference sequence). The CDR3 extends over 13 amino acids. V was shortened by 0 bases and J by 7 bases, with 7 bases between the two germline ends. Here the CDR3 DNA reads TGTGCCAGCAGCCAAGATCGGGGACAGCCCCAGCATTTT. It encodes CASSQDRGQPQHF.

This chain connects TRBV7-2 to TRBJ1-2, with 7 bases aligning to TRBD1. Germline CDR1 and CDR2: SGHTA and FQGNSA. The CDR3 has 14 residues. J gave up 8 bases and V 5 bases, and 11 bases lay outside the gene matches. The chain's CDR3 is CASSPNTGVDGYTF. The CDR3 DNA reads as TGTGCCAGCAGCCCGAATACAGGGGTTGACGGCTACACCTTC. Filled out from reference TRBV7-2 and TRBJ1-2, the complete variable domain reads GAGVSQSPSNKVTEKGKDVELRCDPISGHTALYWYRQSLGQGLEFLIYFQGNSAPDKSGLPSDRFSAERTGGSVSTLTIQRTQQEDSAVYLCASSPNTGVDGYTFGSGTRLTVV.

This clone has a handful of counts. This rearrangement joins TRBV18 to TRBJ1-6; D remains ambiguous. CDR1 KGHSH and CDR2 LQKENI come from the germline V gene. V was cut by 3 bases and J by 6 bases, with 9 bases left in between. The CDR3 has 14 residues. Here the CDR3 reads CASSPPGGNSPLHF. DNA for the CDR3: TGTGCCAGCTCACCTCCGGGAGGTAATTCACCCCTCCACTTT.

The J gene is TRBJ1-2, the V gene TRBV25-1; unclear D gene. Germline CDR1 MGHDK, CDR2 SYGVNS. The CDR3 length is 16 residues. Trimming pared 1 base from V and 0 bases from J, leaving 12 bases between. The CDR3 loop reads CASSESGKLANYGYTF. CDR3 nucleotide sequence: TGTGCCAGCAGTGAATCGGGGAAGTTAGCTAACTATGGCTACACCTTC.

This sequence joins TRBV4-1 and TRBJ1-4, with 10 bases aligning to TRBD1. CDR1 and CDR2 (germline): MGHRA, YSYEKL. The V gene end was trimmed by 4 bases and the J gene end by 8 bases; junction bases not matched to a gene: 4. This CDR3 is built from 14 residues. This chain's CDR3 is CASSRDRGVEKLFF. CDR3 in DNA: TGCGCCAGCAGCCGGGACAGGGGTGTGGAAAAACTGTTTTTT.

The rearrangement uses TRBV5-6 and TRBJ1-6; 10 nucleotides agree with TRBD1. Germline CDR1 SGHDT, CDR2 YYEEEE. The ends lost 3 bases at V and 4 bases at J; junction bases unmatched: 4. This CDR3 has 16 residues. The CDR3 reads CASSSRQGAYNSPLHF. CDR3 DNA sequence: TGTGCCAGCAGCTCGAGACAGGGGGCTTATAATTCACCCCTCCACTTT.

This clone turned up a few times. This sequence joins TRBV11-2 and TRBJ1-1; TRBD1 might be the D (5 bases). The germline gives CDR1 SGHAT, CDR2 FQNNGV. This CDR3 has 19 residues. Trimming shortened V by 1 base and J by 0 bases, and 21 bases separated the two germline ends. The CDR3 sequence is CASSLVFGSHQGVNTEAFF. The CDR3 DNA reads as TGTGCCAGCAGCTTAGTCTTCGGCAGTCACCAAGGGGTGAACACTGAAGCTTTCTTT.

The CDR3 is CASSGGPGNEQFF. CDR3 nucleotides: TGTGCCAGTAGCGGAGGGCCAGGGAATGAGCAGTTCTTC. The chain recombines TRBV19 with TRBJ2-1, with D maybe TRBD2 (6 bases). Germline assignment: CDR1 LNHDA and CDR2 SQIVND (reference sequence). CDR3 length: 13 amino acids. The V and J ends lost 6 bases and 7 bases respectively, with 13 bases between them.

This chain connects TRBV5-4 to TRBJ1-1; possibly TRBD1 for D (6 bases). This CDR3 region has 13 residues. Germline-derived CDR1 and CDR2 are SGHNT and YYREEE (reference sequence). Trimming pared 4 bases from V and 1 base from J, leaving 8 bases between. The CDR3 nucleotides are TGTGCCAGCAGCACGACAGGGAACACTGAAGCTTTCTTT. This translates into CASSTTGNTEAFF.

There are a few counts of this clone. The CDR3 DNA is TGCAGCGTTGTTCAAAGCCAGGGGAACACTGAAGCTTTCTTT. It specifies CSVVQSQGNTEAFF. This rearrangement joins TRBV29-1 to TRBJ1-1, with a weak D call TRBD1 (5 bases). Trimming left V 4 bases short and J 1 base short, with 13 bases between. This CDR3 has 14 residues. The germline CDR1 and CDR2 sequences are SQVTM and ANQGSEA.

This chain connects TRBV19 to TRBJ1-1; the match to TRBD1 covers 9 bases. V dropped 8 bases and J dropped 6; count of bases not matched to a gene: 13. In germline, CDR1 is LNHDA, CDR2 SQIVND (reference sequence). The CDR3 contains 15 residues. CDR3 nucleotide sequence: TGTGCCAGTGGCGTCCTGGGACAGGGAACTTCTGAAGCTTTCTTT. This gives the protein CASGVLGQGTSEAFF.

The chain carries TRBV6-5 and TRBJ2-1; 10 nucleotides match TRBD2. Germline V gives CDR1 MNHEY, CDR2 SVGAGI. There are 15 residues in the CDR3. Trimming cost V 9 bases and J 3 bases; bases outside gene matches: 8. DNA of the CDR3: TGTGCCAGTCTAGCGGGGGATTTTGGCTACAATGAGCAGTTCTTC. Translated: CASLAGDFGYNEQFF.

V usage is TRBV2 and J usage is TRBJ1-2; D may be TRBD1 (6 bases). Germline values: CDR1 SNHLY, CDR2 FYNNEI. V was cut by 10 bases and J by 8 bases, with 23 bases left in between. The CDR3 has 14 residues. CDR3 coding DNA: TGTGCCACCGACTCAGGAGTACAGGGTTCGGGCTACACCTTC. It specifies CATDSGVQGSGYTF.

This rearrangement joins TRBV14 to TRBJ2-1, with 9 bases matching TRBD1. Germline CDR1 reads SGHDN; CDR2 reads FVKESK. The CDR3 runs to 16 residues. The ends lost 2 bases at V and 4 bases at J; junction bases unmatched: 6. CDR3 bases: TGTGCCAGCAGCCAATGGGACAGGGTCCGTTACAATGAGCAGTTCTTC. It codes for CASSQWDRVRYNEQFF.

This clone was seen just once. This chain connects TRBV5-4 to TRBJ1-6; D may be TRBD1 (6 bases). Germline V gene sequence: CDR1 SGHNT, CDR2 YYREEE (reference sequence). Trimming took off 0 bases at V and 9 bases at J, with 16 bases between the two ends. The CDR3 loop spans 16 amino acids. CDR3 sequence reads: CASSLARGGQGSPLHF. CDR3 in DNA: TGTGCCAGCAGCTTGGCGAGGGGGGGGCAGGGTTCACCCCTCCACTTT.

This clone occurred a few times. This chain uses TRBV20-1 with TRBJ2-5, with D hard to call. The germline V gene has CDR1 DFQATT and CDR2 SNEGSKA (reference sequence). V was trimmed by 3 bases and J by 3 bases, leaving 5 bases between them. This CDR3 comprises 11 residues. CDR3 sequence reads: CSASTEETQYF. The CDR3, as DNA: TGCAGTGCTAGCACAGAAGAGACCCAGTACTTC.

The chain links TRBV28 to TRBJ1-5; 8 positions agree with TRBD1. The V gene's germline CDR1 is MDHEN and CDR2 SYDVKM. The CDR3 loop spans 13 amino acids. Germline trimming cut 10 bases from V and 5 bases from J; bases unmatched to any gene: 7. CDR3 in DNA: TGTGCCACCCGTAGACAGGGGTATCAGCCCCAGCATTTT. It yields the protein CATRRQGYQPQHF.